This T cell receptor (beta chain) was documented in a study of human T cells and chemical hapten exposure. In the study overall: TCR yields per sample varied, mainly owing to small pooled library volume differences.

Study outcomes and limitations: TCRs exceeding 1 in 1000 frequency stayed unchanged with DPC sensitization.

Indicated time point: healthy volunteer bleed at 6 weeks. Unfractionated whole blood yielded total RNA. The length of the CDR3 is 14 residues. Germline V gene data show CDR1 as SQVTM and CDR2 as ANQGSEA. The V end lost 6 bases, the J end lost 0 bases, and 9 bases lay between the germline ends. It was the library that attached unique molecular identifiers to individual cDNA molecules. Original handling: TCRs per sample had a median of approximately 88,000 and ranged from about 23,224 to 700,000. Via MiXCR, TCRdb re-called the RACE reads, giving one row per CDR3 protein. TCRdb, not the original authors, processed these V and J calls. The profile shows about 45,000 distinct CDR3 sequences, 3% to 4% of them singletons. Concerning this clonotype: Antigen: not known.

This chain joins TRBV29-1 and TRBJ2-6; unclear D gene. The receptor's source is a human donor in good health. Some clones in this sample may be carry-over from other donors' samples. Sequences were obtained from whole blood. The CDR3 coding sequence is TGCAGCGTGCCCTTCGACTCTGGGGCCAACGTCCTGACTTTC. Translation: CSVPFDSGANVLTF.